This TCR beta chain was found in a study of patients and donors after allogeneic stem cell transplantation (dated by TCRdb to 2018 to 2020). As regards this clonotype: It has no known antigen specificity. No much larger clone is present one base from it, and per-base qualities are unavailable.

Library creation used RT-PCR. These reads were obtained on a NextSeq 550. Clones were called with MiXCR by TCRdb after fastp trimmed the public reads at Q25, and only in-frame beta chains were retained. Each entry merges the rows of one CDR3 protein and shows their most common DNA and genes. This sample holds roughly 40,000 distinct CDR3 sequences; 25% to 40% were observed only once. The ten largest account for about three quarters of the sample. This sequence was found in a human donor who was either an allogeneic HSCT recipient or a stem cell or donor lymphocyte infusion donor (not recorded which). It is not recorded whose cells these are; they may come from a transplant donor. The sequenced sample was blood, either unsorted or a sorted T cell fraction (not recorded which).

The sequenced DNA is TGCGCCAGCAGCTTTAACCCTATCATCTCTGGAAACACCATATATTTT. Translated, this is CASSFNPIISGNTIYF. The chain couples TRBV5-1 to TRBJ1-3; too little of a D gene remains to name it. The CDR3 numbers 16 residues from cysteine through phenylalanine. The entry retains the CDR3 DNA only, 48 bases that are in frame from base 1. CDR1 and CDR2 were assigned from the germline V gene as SGHRS and YFSETQ. Trimming takes 2 bases from V and 0 bases from J, and the germline ends sit 12 bases apart.